This T cell receptor (beta chain) came from a study of shared clonotypes between healthy human individuals. Whole-study findings and limits: Among non-shared clonotypes, generation probabilities were lower than among those shared by all four donors.

The donors were all Caucasian adults (living in Nashville, Tennessee). Researchers partitioned CD4+ cells into CD45RA+ naive and CD45RA-negative memory subsets. This CDR3 spans 14 amino acids. The V gene's germline CDR1 is LNHNV and CDR2 YYDKDF (reference sequence). J was trimmed by 9 bases and V by 2 bases; bases with no gene match: 4. Under the authors' procedure: Filtering differed since immunoSEQ provided only junctions, with no quality scores. Clones were sequenced by immunoSEQ multiplex PCR, and TCRdb holds only the in-frame ones, with some missing. V, J and clone size are taken as reported in that table, and D and trimming were inferred from the DNA itself. The sample has around 2.5 million clones, more than 85% seen once. The table lists this clone with a count of one. Its specificity is unknown.

Sequenced: naive CD4+ T cells from PBMCs. Specified subset: CD45RA+ positively selected. V gene TRBV15 combines with J gene TRBJ2-4; TRBD1 matches 10 bases. This TCR was sampled from a man between 18 and 29 years old in good health. Some clones in this sample may be carry-over from other donors' samples. CDR3 bases: TGTGCCACCAGCAGACGGACAGGGGGAAGCATTCAGTACTTC. This codes for CATSRRTGGSIQYF.